Sequencing of this T cell receptor beta chain was carried out in a study of T cells in Graves' hyperthyroidism and ophthalmopathy. PBMCs came from over 8.5 ml fresh peripheral blood. Concerning this clonotype: Its target is not known.

Researchers amplified the TCR beta CDR3 regions from RNA transcripts. TCR CDR3 underwent first-round RT-PCR with the HTBI primer set. TCRdb called the multiplex PCR reads again in MiXCR, with one record for every CDR3 protein. The data show some 460,000 distinct CDR3 sequences, around a sixth seen once. Study-wide results and caveats: Most thyroid clonotypes with frequency above 0.001 were detected in blood.

The germline V and J ends were trimmed by 1 base and 10 bases, with 16 bases remaining between them. CDR3 length: 14 amino acids. Germline CDR1 is SEHNR and CDR2 is FQNEAQ (reference sequence). The clonotype originates from a woman aged 18-35 years with Graves' hyperthyroidism. This chain connects TRBV7-9 to TRBJ1-2; no clear D gene. The sequencing sample was made of blood. The CDR3 here is CASSLEGGTGSYTF. The CDR3 nucleotides read TGTGCCAGCAGCTTAGAAGGCGGTACGGGTTCCTACACCTTC. The complete variable domain, with remaining parts taken from reference TRBV7-9 and TRBJ1-2, reads DTGVSQNPRHKITKRGQNVTFRCDPISEHNRLYWYRQTLGQGPEFLTYFQNEAQLEKSRLLSDRFSAERPKGSFSTLEIQRTEQGDSAMYLCASSLEGGTGSYTFGSGTRLTVV.